This passage covers 22 T cell receptor beta chains from one sample sequenced in a study of blood T cell repertoires in COVID-19. Assay: immunoSEQ multiplex PCR; the TCRdb copy retains only in-frame clones and omits some. The sample has some 170,000 clones; about four fifths are singletons. Sequenced: peripheral blood. The receptor source for this set is a woman in her seventies with acute or convalescent COVID-19.

The chain links TRBV3-1 (or the pseudogene TRBV3-2) to TRBJ1-6; tentatively, D is TRBD1 (6 bases). The CDR3 is 14 residues long. V lost 1 base, J lost 13 bases, and 14 bases lay in between. Germline-derived CDR1 and CDR2 are LGHDT and YNNKEL (reference sequence). The CDR3 loop reads CASSQVRGISPLHF. CDR3 DNA sequence: TGTGCCAGCAGCCAAGTGAGGGGGATTTCTCCCCTCCACTTT.

This chain connects TRBV7-6 to TRBJ2-5, with TRBD1 matching 7 bases. The germline gives CDR1 SGHVS, CDR2 FNYEAQ. The CDR3 length is 19 residues. Trimming cost V 5 bases and J 2 bases; bases outside gene matches: 20. The DNA of the CDR3 is TGTGCCAGCAGCGGCGAGACAGGGACCCCCTTACCCCTACAAGAGACCCAGTACTTC. This encodes CASSGETGTPLPLQETQYF.

The J gene is TRBJ2-7, the V gene TRBV7-2; a weak D match, TRBD2 (5 bases). Germline-derived CDR1 and CDR2 are SGHTA and FQGNSA. This CDR3 spans 16 amino acids. The V end lost 8 bases, the J end lost 3 bases, and 23 bases lay between the germline ends. For the CDR3, the DNA is TGTGCCAGCTCCCTGAGCCCCTCGACGGGGAGCTACGAGCAGTACTTC. It yields the protein CASSLSPSTGSYEQYF.

This rearrangement joins TRBV14 to TRBJ2-5; 10 positions match TRBD2. CDR1 SGHDN and CDR2 FVKESK come from the germline V gene. J was trimmed by 5 bases and V by 4 bases; bases with no gene match: 4. This CDR3 has 14 residues. The CDR3 loop is CASSPGLAYETQYF. CDR3 bases: TGTGCCAGCAGCCCGGGACTAGCGTATGAGACCCAGTACTTC. Together with reference TRBV14 and TRBJ2-5, the CDR3 gives the full variable domain: EAGVTQFPSHSVIEKGQTVTLRCDPISGHDNLYWYRRVMGKEIKFLLHFVKESKQDESGMPNNRFLAERTGGTYSTLKVQPAELEDSGVYFCASSPGLAYETQYFGPGTRLLVL.

This chain connects TRBV7-8 to TRBJ2-5; D possibly corresponds to TRBD2 (5 bases). Trimming stripped 5 bases from V and 3 bases from J, with 22 bases between. Germline CDR1 and CDR2: SGHVS and FQNEAQ. The CDR3 is made up of 17 amino acids. The CDR3 region has the DNA TGTGCCAGCAGCCCACACCCTCGGGGAATTGCAAAAGAGACCCAGTACTTC. Translated: CASSPHPRGIAKETQYF.

V is TRBV9 and J is TRBJ2-3; 9 bases fit TRBD1. The CDR3 spans 15 residues. The V and J ends lost 1 base and 3 bases, in that order; junction bases with no gene match: 3. Germline CDR1 is SGDLS and CDR2 is YYNGEE. The CDR3 coding sequence is TGTGCCAGCAGCGTAAGGACAGGGGTTACAGATACGCAGTATTTT. This codes for CASSVRTGVTDTQYF. Combining the CDR3 with reference TRBV9 and TRBJ2-3 gives the whole variable domain DSGVTQTPKHLITATGQRVTLRCSPRSGDLSVYWYQQSLDQGLQFLIQYYNGEERAKGNILERFSAQQFPDLHSELNLSSLELGDSALYFCASSVRTGVTDTQYFGPGTRLTVL.

The chain couples TRBV29-1 to TRBJ2-7, with 8 nucleotides matching TRBD1. The CDR3 is 14 residues long. Germline V CDR1 and CDR2: SQVTM, ANQGSEA. Trimming removed 6 bases from V and 4 bases from J; junction bases left unmatched: 11. In DNA form, the CDR3 reads TGCAGCGTAGGAGAAAGACAGGGGCCTTACGAGCAGTACTTC. Translating gives CSVGERQGPYEQYF.

The chain employs TRBV7-3 and TRBJ2-1, with D possibly TRBD2 on 7 matching bases. The CDR3 extends over 14 amino acids. V lost 5 bases, J lost 6 bases, and 14 bases lay in between. Germline V gene data show CDR1 as SGHTA and CDR2 as FQGTGA. The CDR3 DNA is TGTGCCAGCAGCACAAACGGGGGGCCCAATGAGCAGTTCTTC. Residues: CASSTNGGPNEQFF. Based on the CDR3 plus reference TRBV7-3 and TRBJ2-1, the full variable domain is GAGVSQTPSNKVTEKGKYVELRCDPISGHTALYWYRQSLGQGPEFLIYFQGTGAADDSGLPNDRFFAVRPEGSVSTLKIQRTERGDSAVYLCASSTNGGPNEQFFGPGTRLTVL.

The chain employs TRBV12-5 and TRBJ2-1; TRBD2 matches at 8 bases. The germline V gene has CDR1 LGHNT and CDR2 FRNRAP. V lost 7 bases, J lost 6 bases, and 8 bases stayed unmatched. The CDR3 is 14 amino acids. In nucleotides, the CDR3 is TGTGCTAGTGCCCCGAGAGCGGGGGCCAATGAGCAGTTCTTC. Protein sequence: CASAPRAGANEQFF.

This clone was seen a handful of times. This chain connects TRBV18 to TRBJ2-3; D is unclear. This CDR3 has 13 amino acids. Trimming left V 5 bases short and J 2 bases short, with 8 bases between. Germline V lookup: CDR1 KGHSH, CDR2 LQKENI. The CDR3 spells CASSETVTDTQYF. As DNA, the CDR3 is TGTGCCAGCTCAGAGACTGTCACAGATACGCAGTATTTT.

This clone appeared a few times. This sequence joins TRBV16 and TRBJ2-7; perhaps TRBD2 as D (5 bases). This CDR3 contains 17 residues. The V gene's germline CDR1 is KGHSY and CDR2 FQNENV. With 1 base removed from V and 7 bases from J, the gap between germline ends came to 23 bases. The CDR3 here is CASSQFEVVGEGCEQYF. The CDR3 DNA sequence: TGTGCCAGCAGCCAATTCGAGGTGGTTGGTGAGGGATGTGAGCAGTACTTC.

To note about this clone: Different DNA sequences within this sample yield the same CDR3. This sequence joins TRBV7-2 and TRBJ1-3; D is uncertain. The CDR3 contains 15 residues. CDR1 is SGHTA and CDR2 is FQGNSA in the germline V gene. V dropped 2 bases and J dropped 3 bases, with 11 bases sitting between them. The CDR3 spells CASSLKTGDGNTIYF. DNA for the CDR3: TGTGCCAGCAGCTTAAAGACCGGGGATGGAAACACCATATATTTT.

The chain has TRBV2 and TRBJ1-1; D may be TRBD1 (5 bases). This CDR3 spans 12 amino acids. Germline V CDR1 and CDR2: SNHLY, FYNNEI. Trimming stripped 4 bases from V and 4 bases from J, with 7 bases between. The CDR3 reads CASSAGGTEAFF. Here the CDR3 DNA reads TGTGCCAGCAGTGCCGGGGGCACTGAAGCTTTCTTT.

The V call is TRBV4-1, the J call TRBJ1-5, with D possibly being TRBD1 (5 bases). Germline V gene sequence: CDR1 MGHRA, CDR2 YSYEKL. CDR3 length equals 13 residues. V lost 1 base and J lost 9, with 10 bases in between. The CDR3 region is CASSQVRQSPQHF. CDR3 sequence (DNA): TGCGCCAGCAGCCAAGTCCGACAGTCGCCCCAGCATTTT.

The chain uses TRBV4-2 and TRBJ2-5; 9 bases line up with TRBD2. V was pared by 1 base and J by 6 bases, with 6 bases of the junction left unmatched. Germline assignment: CDR1 LGHNA and CDR2 YNFKEQ. This CDR3 spans 15 amino acids. This CDR3 is CASSQGPSGEQTQYF. The CDR3 DNA sequence: TGTGCCAGCAGCCAAGGCCCTAGCGGGGAACAGACCCAGTACTTC.

This sequence joins TRBV30 and TRBJ1-2; 9 nucleotides line up with TRBD1. This CDR3 region has 13 residues. With 5 bases clipped from V and 5 bases from J, the junction kept 6 bases outside the gene matches. CDR1 GTSNPN and CDR2 SVGIG come from the germline V gene (reference sequence). CDR3 sequence reads: CAWASDRGYGYTF. CDR3 DNA sequence: TGTGCCTGGGCATCGGACAGGGGTTATGGCTACACCTTC. The full variable domain, rest sourced from reference TRBV30 and TRBJ1-2, is SQTIHQWPATLVQPVGSPLSLECTVEGTSNPNLYWYRQAAGRGLQLLFYSVGIGQISSEVPQNLSASRPQDRQFILSSKKLLLSDSGFYLCAWASDRGYGYTFGSGTRLTVV.

The rearrangement joins TRBV9 to TRBJ2-1, with a tentative D call TRBD2 (5 bases). V was clipped by 3 bases and J by 4 bases, with 14 bases between them. This CDR3 is 15 amino acids long. The germline CDR1 and CDR2 sequences are SGDLS and YYNGEE. CDR3 amino acids: CASSARLTSYNEQFF. CDR3 nucleotides: TGTGCCAGCAGCGCCCGACTAACCTCTTACAATGAGCAGTTCTTC.

This chain connects TRBV19 to TRBJ2-3; 12 nucleotides align to TRBD2. The CDR3 consists of 15 residues. CDR1 is LNHDA, CDR2 SQIVND, per germline (reference sequence). Germline trimming cut 7 bases from V and 6 bases from J; bases unmatched to any gene: 8. CDR3 nucleotide sequence: TGTGCCAGTAATCTAGCGGGGGGGTCAGCCGATACGCAGTATTTT. Translated, it gives CASNLAGGSADTQYF.

This clone appeared a few times. The V and J genes are TRBV18 and TRBJ1-4, with D tentatively TRBD1 (5 bases). V lost 2 bases, J lost 0 bases, and 7 bases lay in between. Germline V gene sequence: CDR1 KGHSH, CDR2 LQKENI. The CDR3 consists of 15 residues. In DNA, the CDR3 is TGTGCCAGCTCACCAACAGGTTCAACTAATGAAAAACTGTTTTTT. Amino acid sequence: CASSPTGSTNEKLFF.

This clone has just a few counts. The chain uses TRBV7-2 and TRBJ1-6, with TRBD1 identical over 7 bases. The CDR3 has 15 residues. Unmatched junction bases numbered 6, after V lost 5 bases and J lost 5 bases. Germline V gene sequence: CDR1 SGHTA, CDR2 FQGNSA. CDR3 sequence (DNA): TGTGCCAGCAGCCTGATGACAGGGAATAATTCACCCCTCCACTTT. Translated: CASSLMTGNNSPLHF.

The chain links TRBV6-5 to TRBJ2-7, with 9 bases matching TRBD2. The germline V gene has CDR1 MNHEY and CDR2 SVGAGI. With 5 bases clipped from V and 2 bases from J, the junction kept 7 bases outside the gene matches. The CDR3 runs 15 residues. For the CDR3, the DNA is TGTGCCAGCAGTCGAAGCGGGGGGCGGGCCTACGAGCAGTACTTC. As protein: CASSRSGGRAYEQYF.

The CDR3 region has the DNA TGTGCCAGCTCACCTAGCGGGGGCCAGGGCTACGAGCAGTACTTC. Its protein product is CASSPSGGQGYEQYF. This chain joins TRBV18 and TRBJ2-7; 9 nucleotides agree with TRBD2. Germline trimming cut 3 bases from V and 3 bases from J; bases unmatched to any gene: 6. CDR1 and CDR2 from the germline V gene are KGHSH and LQKENI. The CDR3 has 15 amino acids.